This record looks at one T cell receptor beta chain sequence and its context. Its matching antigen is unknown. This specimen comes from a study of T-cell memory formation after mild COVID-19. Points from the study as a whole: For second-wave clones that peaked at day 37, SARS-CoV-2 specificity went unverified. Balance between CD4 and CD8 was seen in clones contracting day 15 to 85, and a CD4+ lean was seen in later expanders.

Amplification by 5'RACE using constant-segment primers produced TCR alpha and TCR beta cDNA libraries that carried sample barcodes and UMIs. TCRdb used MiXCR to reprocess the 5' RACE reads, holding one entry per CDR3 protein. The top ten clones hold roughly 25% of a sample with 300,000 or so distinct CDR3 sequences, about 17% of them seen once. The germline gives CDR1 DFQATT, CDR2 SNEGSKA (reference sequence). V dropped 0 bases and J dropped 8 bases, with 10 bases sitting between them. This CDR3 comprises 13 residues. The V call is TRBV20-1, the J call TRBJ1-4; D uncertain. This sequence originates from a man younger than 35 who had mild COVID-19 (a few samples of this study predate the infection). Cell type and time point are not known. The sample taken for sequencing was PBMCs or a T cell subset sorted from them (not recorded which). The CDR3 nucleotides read TGCAGTGCTAGAGATCCTTTGATGGAAAAACTGTTTTTT. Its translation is CSARDPLMEKLFF.